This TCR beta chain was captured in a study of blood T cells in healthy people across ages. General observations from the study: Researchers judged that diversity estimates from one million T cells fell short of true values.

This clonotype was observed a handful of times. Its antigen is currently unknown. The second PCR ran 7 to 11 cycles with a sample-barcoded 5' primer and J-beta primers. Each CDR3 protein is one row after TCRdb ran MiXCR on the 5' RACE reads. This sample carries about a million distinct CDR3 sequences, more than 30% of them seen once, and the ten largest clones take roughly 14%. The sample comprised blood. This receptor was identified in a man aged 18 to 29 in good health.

The CDR3 sequence is CASSLGWGAYNEQFF. DNA of the CDR3: TGTGCCAGCAGCTTAGGATGGGGGGCCTACAATGAGCAGTTCTTC. V usage is TRBV7-2 and J usage is TRBJ2-1; weak D call: TRBD2 (6 bases). CDR3 length equals 15 residues. Germline V lookup: CDR1 SGHTA, CDR2 FQGNSA. Trimming removed 1 base from V and 2 bases from J, with 9 bases in between. Looking up the rest from reference TRBV7-2 and TRBJ2-1 gives the full variable domain: GAGVSQSPSNKVTEKGKDVELRCDPISGHTALYWYRQSLGQGLEFLIYFQGNSAPDKSGLPSDRFSAERTGGSVSTLTIQRTQQEDSAVYLCASSLGWGAYNEQFFGPGTRLTVL.